This passage covers 9 T cell receptor beta chains from one sample sequenced in a study of T cells in Graves' hyperthyroidism and ophthalmopathy (dated by TCRdb to between 2017 and 2020). Receptors were amplified or captured by multiplex PCR. The instrument was an Illumina HiSeq 2000. The TCR beta CDR3 regions were amplified from the RNA transcripts. For the first round of RT-PCR on the TCR CDR3, the HTBI primer set was used together with the Qiagen OneStep RT-PCR kit. TCRdb cleaned the public reads at Q25 with fastp, built clones with MiXCR and kept in-frame beta chains. Each CDR3 protein appears once, grouped with its most common genes and DNA. This sample has 300,000 to 400,000 distinct CDR3 sequences in its table, and 21% of those were observed once. Clones ranked in the top ten supply around half of the sample. The sample consisted of blood. These receptors all come from a woman in her fifties or sixties with Graves' hyperthyroidism.

This clonotype was counted ten times or more. The CDR3 DNA sequence: TGTGCCAGCTCACCACCGTCCCGGGTGACCGGGGAGCTGTTTTTT. This translates into CASSPPSRVTGELFF. The J gene is TRBJ2-2, the V gene TRBV18; D gene ambiguous. CDR3 size: 15 residues. V lost 0 bases and J lost 5, with 10 bases in between. Germline V gives CDR1 KGHSH, CDR2 LQKENI.

The chain carries TRBV5-1 and TRBJ2-1; D is undetermined. CDR1 and CDR2 from the germline V gene are SGHRS and YFSETQ. This CDR3 has 14 residues. Trimming stripped 4 bases from V and 6 bases from J, with 14 bases between. The CDR3 bases are TGCGCCAGCAGCCTGGGAACGAGTTTCAATGAGCAGTTCTTC. As protein: CASSLGTSFNEQFF.

This clonotype showed up just a few times. The chain links TRBV4-2 to TRBJ1-6; D is possibly TRBD1 (5 bases). V lost 1 base, J lost 10 bases, and 11 bases lay in between. The CDR3 spans 14 residues. From germline, CDR1 is LGHNA and CDR2 YNFKEQ. CDR3 bases: TGTGCCAGCAGCCAAGGACAGAGAGACTCACCCCTCCACTTT. Translation gives CASSQGQRDSPLHF.

The J gene is TRBJ2-5, the V gene TRBV29-1, with TRBD2 matching over 7 bases. The CDR3 has 14 amino acids. CDR1 and CDR2 from the germline V gene are SQVTM and ANQGSEA. Losses at the gene ends were 7 bases for V and 5 bases for J; bases not matched to a gene: 13. CDR3 residues: CSGSGGRLLETQYF. CDR3 in DNA: TGCAGCGGCTCGGGGGGACGCCTCTTGGAGACCCAGTACTTC.

This clonotype was detected only a few times. V gene TRBV9 combines with J gene TRBJ2-7, with a possible D match to TRBD1 (5 bases). V was trimmed by 4 bases and J by 7 bases, leaving 12 bases between them. The CDR3 runs to 12 residues. Germline V CDR1 and CDR2: SGDLS, YYNGEE. The CDR3 loop is CASSPRVGEQYF. The CDR3 region has the DNA TGTGCCAGCAGCCCCAGGGTGGGGGAGCAGTACTTC.

As concerns this clonotype: A junction boundary mismatches the germline segment, possibly from a read error. The chain joins TRBV6-2 or TRBV6-3 to TRBJ2-1, with a weak D call TRBD2 (7 bases). The CDR3 is made up of 17 amino acids. From germline, CDR1 is MNHEY and CDR2 SVGEGT. The DNA for the CDR3 is TGTGCCAGCAGTGACTCGATGCGGGGGCACTCCTACAATGAGCAGTTCTTC. Translating gives CASSDSMRGHSYNEQFF.

The chain has TRBV7-6 and TRBJ1-3; D is unresolved. The V end was cut by 2 bases, the J end by 0 bases, with 14 bases between. There are 17 residues in the CDR3. The germline V gene encodes CDR1 SGHVS and CDR2 FNYEAQ. CDR3 in DNA: TGTGCCAGCAGCTTACTCACAGCTCCAAACTCTGGAAACACCATATATTTT. It encodes CASSLLTAPNSGNTIYF.

This clonotype was found many times. This chain's CDR3 is CASSLGRRMNTEAFF. The CDR3, as DNA: TGTGCCAGCAGTTTGGGCAGACGGATGAACACTGAAGCTTTCTTT. V is TRBV28 and J is TRBJ1-1; no clear D. Germline CDR1 MDHEN, CDR2 SYDVKM. The V gene lost 3 bases and the J gene lost 0 bases, with 11 bases spanning the gap. The CDR3 length is 15 residues.

The table lists this clonotype with many counts. The V call is TRBV27, the J call TRBJ1-1; D is unclear. In germline, CDR1 is MNHEY, CDR2 SMNVEV (reference sequence). The V and J ends lost 4 bases and 4 bases respectively, with 16 bases between them. The CDR3 is made up of 15 amino acids. Here the CDR3 reads CASSSTPVRGTEAFF. CDR3 coding DNA: TGTGCCAGCAGTTCAACCCCCGTCAGAGGCACTGAAGCTTTCTTT.